This T cell receptor beta chain was retrieved from a study of siplizumab effects on memory and regulatory T cells. Study conclusions and caveats: The alloresponse seemed to draw substantially on naive T cells, which appeared more diverse than memory cells. Sequences below about 10^-5 frequency were poorly captured, and few alloreactive clones mapped to unstimulated subsets.

Using immunoSEQ multiplex PCR, the repertoire was profiled, and TCRdb retains in-frame clones only, with some absent. The sample lists tens of thousands of clones, approximately 96% seen once, with more than 0.095% in the top ten. This clone was counted once. Its antigen remains unidentified. The trim removed 7 bases at V and 6 bases at J, leaving 6 bases unmatched. The V gene's germline CDR1 is MNHEY and CDR2 SMNVEV (reference sequence). CDR3 length equals 15 residues. The sequence was obtained from a human donor in good health. This chain connects TRBV27 to TRBJ2-2, with TRBD1 matching over 12 bases. The sample taken for sequencing was naive CD8+ T cells sorted from blood. The CDR3 nucleotides read TGTGCCAGCACTGGGGGACAGGGGGCATCCGGGGAGCTGTTTTTT. Amino acids: CASTGGQGASGELFF.